The present entry profiles one T cell receptor beta chain with its context. This sample was included in a study of blood T cell repertoires in COVID-19. Whole-study context: PBMCs, B-cell-depleted T cells, or T cells provided the cDNA or gDNA that made up the material.

CDR3 length equals 14 residues. V gave up 5 bases and J gave up 6 bases; unmatched junction bases: 3. CDR1 is SGHTA, CDR2 FQGNSA, per germline. Study processing details: Researchers report that nucleated cell counts were estimated from reference gene primer amplification. Data came from immunoSEQ multiplex PCR; TCRdb stores just in-frame clones and leaves some out. V, J and clone size were drawn from that table, and D and trimming were deduced from the DNA. The sample lists 180,000 or so clones, 76% occurring once. Sequencing was performed on peripheral blood. This sequence was found in a woman between 45 and 65 years old with active or convalescent COVID-19. The chain carries TRBV7-2 and TRBJ1-5, with TRBD1 matching 11 bases. The CDR3 loop is CASSGGTGGQPQHF. The CDR3 nucleotides read TGTGCCAGCAGCGGTGGGACAGGGGGTCAGCCCCAGCATTTT.